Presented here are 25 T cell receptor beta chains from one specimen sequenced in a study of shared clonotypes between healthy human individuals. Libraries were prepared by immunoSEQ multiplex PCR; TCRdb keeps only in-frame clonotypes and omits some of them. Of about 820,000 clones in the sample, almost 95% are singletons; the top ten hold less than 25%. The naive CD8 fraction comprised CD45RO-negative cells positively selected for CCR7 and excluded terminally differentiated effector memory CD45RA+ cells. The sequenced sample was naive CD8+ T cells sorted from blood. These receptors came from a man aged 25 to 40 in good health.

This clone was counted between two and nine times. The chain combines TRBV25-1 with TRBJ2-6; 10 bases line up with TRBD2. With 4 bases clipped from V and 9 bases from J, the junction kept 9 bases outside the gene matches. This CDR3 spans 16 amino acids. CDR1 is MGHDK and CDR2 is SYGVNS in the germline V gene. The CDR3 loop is CASSGGGSGRFNVLTF. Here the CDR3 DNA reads TGTGCCAGCAGTGGGGGGGGTAGCGGGAGGTTCAACGTCCTGACTTTC.

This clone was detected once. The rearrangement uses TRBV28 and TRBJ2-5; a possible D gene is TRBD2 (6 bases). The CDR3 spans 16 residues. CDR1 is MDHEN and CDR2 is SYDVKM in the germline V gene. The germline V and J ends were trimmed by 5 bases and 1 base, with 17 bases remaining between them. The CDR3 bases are TGTGCCAGCAGTAAAAACTGGGTAGCGGTCCAAGAGACCCAGTACTTC. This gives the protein CASSKNWVAVQETQYF.

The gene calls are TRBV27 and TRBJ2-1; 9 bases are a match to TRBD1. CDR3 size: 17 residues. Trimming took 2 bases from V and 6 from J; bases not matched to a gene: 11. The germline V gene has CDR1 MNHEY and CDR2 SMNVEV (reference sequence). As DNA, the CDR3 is TGTGCCAGCAGTTTAGAATCTGTGGGACAGGGCGGCAATGAGCAGTTCTTC. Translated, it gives CASSLESVGQGGNEQFF.

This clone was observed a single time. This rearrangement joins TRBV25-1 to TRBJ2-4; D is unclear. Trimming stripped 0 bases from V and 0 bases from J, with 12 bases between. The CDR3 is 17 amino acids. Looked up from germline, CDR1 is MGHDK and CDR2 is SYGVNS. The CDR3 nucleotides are TGTGCCAGCAGTGAATATAAGTCCGCTTTAGCCAAAAACATTCAGTACTTC. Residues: CASSEYKSALAKNIQYF.

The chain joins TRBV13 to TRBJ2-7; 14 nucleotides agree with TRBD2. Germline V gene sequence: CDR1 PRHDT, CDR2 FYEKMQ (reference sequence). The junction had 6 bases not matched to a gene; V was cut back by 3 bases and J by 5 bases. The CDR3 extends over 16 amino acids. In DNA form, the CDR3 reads TGTGCCAGCAGCTTCGGGGGACTAGCGGGAGTCAACGAGCAGTACTTC. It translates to CASSFGGLAGVNEQYF.

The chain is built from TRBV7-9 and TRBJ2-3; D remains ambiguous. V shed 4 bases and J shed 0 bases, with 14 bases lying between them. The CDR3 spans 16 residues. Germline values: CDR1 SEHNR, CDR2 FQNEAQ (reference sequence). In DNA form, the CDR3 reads TGTGCCAGCAGCTCCCAAGACACCCCTAGCACAGATACGCAGTATTTT. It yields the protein CASSSQDTPSTDTQYF.

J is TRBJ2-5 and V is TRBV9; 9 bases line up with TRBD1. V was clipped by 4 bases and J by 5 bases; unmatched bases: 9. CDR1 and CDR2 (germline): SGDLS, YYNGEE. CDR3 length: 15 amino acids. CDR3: CASSLRTGAAETQYF. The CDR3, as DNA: TGTGCCAGCAGCCTCCGGACAGGGGCGGCGGAGACCCAGTACTTC.

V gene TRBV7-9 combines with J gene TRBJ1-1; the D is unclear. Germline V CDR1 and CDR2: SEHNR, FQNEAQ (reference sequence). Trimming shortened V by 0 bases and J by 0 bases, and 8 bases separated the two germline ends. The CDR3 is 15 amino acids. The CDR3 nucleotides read TGTGCCAGCAGCTTAGCGCGGCCGATGAACACTGAAGCTTTCTTT. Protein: CASSLARPMNTEAFF.

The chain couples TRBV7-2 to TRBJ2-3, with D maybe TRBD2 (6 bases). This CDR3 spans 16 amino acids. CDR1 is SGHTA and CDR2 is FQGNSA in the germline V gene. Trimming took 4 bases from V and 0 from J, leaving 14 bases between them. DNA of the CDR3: TGTGCCAGCAGCTCCCCTCTAGCGCTGAGCACAGATACGCAGTATTTT. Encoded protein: CASSSPLALSTDTQYF.

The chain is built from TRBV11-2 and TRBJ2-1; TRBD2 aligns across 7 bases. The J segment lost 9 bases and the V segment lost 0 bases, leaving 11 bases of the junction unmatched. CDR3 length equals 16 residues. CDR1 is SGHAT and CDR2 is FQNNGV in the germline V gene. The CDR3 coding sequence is TGTGCCAGCAGCTTAGAGGCACTAGCGTTTGGGAGTGAGCAGTTCTTC. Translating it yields CASSLEALAFGSEQFF.

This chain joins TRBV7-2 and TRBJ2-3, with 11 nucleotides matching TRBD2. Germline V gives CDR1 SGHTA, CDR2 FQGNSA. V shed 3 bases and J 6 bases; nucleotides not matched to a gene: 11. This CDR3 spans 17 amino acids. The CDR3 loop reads CASSFPGLAGGGDTQYF. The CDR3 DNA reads TGTGCCAGCAGCTTTCCGGGGCTAGCGGGAGGTGGGGATACGCAGTATTTT.

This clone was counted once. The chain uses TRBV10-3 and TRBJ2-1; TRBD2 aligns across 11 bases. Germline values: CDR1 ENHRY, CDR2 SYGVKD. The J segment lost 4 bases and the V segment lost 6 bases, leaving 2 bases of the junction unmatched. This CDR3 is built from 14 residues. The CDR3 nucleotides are TGTGCCATCAGGGGACTAGCGGAGTACAATGAGCAGTTCTTC. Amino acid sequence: CAIRGLAEYNEQFF.

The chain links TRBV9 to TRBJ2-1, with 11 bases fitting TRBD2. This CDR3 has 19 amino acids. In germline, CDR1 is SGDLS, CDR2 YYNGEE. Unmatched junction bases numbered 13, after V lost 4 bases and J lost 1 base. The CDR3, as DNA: TGTGCCAGCAGCCCCCGATTGATGACTAGCGGGATGTCCTACAATGAGCAGTTCTTC. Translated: CASSPRLMTSGMSYNEQFF.

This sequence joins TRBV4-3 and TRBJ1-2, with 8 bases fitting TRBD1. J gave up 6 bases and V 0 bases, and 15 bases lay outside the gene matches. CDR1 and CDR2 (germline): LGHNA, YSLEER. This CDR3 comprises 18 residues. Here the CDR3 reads CASSQDLFPTGGIDGYTF. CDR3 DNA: TGCGCCAGCAGCCAAGATCTGTTCCCCACAGGGGGTATTGATGGCTACACCTTC.

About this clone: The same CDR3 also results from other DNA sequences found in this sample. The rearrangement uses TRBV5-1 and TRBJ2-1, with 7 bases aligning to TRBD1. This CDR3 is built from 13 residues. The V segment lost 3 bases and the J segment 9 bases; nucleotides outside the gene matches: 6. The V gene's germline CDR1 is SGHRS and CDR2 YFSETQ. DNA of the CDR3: TGCGCCAGCAGCTGGGGACAGTCGCGTGAGCAGTTCTTC. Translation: CASSWGQSREQFF.

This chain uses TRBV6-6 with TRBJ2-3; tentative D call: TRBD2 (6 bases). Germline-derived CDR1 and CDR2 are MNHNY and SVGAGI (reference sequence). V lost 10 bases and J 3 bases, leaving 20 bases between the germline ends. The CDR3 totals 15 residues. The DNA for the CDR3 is TGTGCCACTTCTCGCGCCGGGACTCAAACAGATACGCAGTATTTT. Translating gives CATSRAGTQTDTQYF.

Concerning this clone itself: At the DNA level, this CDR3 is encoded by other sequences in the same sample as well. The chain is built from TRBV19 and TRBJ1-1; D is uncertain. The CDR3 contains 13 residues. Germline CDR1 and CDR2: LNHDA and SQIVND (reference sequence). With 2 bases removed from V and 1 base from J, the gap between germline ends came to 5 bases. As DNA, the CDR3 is TGTGCCAGTAGTATATCAGCGAACACTGAAGCTTTCTTT. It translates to CASSISANTEAFF.

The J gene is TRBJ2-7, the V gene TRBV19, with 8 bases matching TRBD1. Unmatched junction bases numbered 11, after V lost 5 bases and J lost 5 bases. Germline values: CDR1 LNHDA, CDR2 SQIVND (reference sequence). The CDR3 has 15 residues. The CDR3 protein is CASSRDRLGFDEQYF. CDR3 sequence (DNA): TGTGCCAGTAGTCGGGACAGGCTAGGTTTCGACGAGCAGTACTTC.

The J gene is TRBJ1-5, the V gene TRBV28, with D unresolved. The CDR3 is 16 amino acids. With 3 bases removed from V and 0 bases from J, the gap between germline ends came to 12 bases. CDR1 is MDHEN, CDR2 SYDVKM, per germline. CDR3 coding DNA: TGTGCCAGCAGTTTGCTTAAGAAAAGTAGCAATCAGCCCCAGCATTTT. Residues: CASSLLKKSSNQPQHF. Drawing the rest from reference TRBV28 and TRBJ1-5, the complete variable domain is DVKVTQSSRYLVKRTGEKVFLECVQDMDHENMFWYRQDPGLGLRLIYFSYDVKMKEKGDIPEGYSVSREKKERFSLILESASTNQTSMYLCASSLLKKSSNQPQHFGDGTRLSIL.

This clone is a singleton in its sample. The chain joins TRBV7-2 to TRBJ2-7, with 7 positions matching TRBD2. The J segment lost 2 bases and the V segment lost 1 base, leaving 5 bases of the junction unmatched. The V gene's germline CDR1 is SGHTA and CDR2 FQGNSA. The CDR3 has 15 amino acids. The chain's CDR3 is CASSLDRGSAYEQYF. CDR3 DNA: TGTGCCAGCAGCTTAGATCGCGGGAGCGCCTACGAGCAGTACTTC.

The CDR3 here is CASSLWGSSYNEQFF. The DNA for the CDR3 is TGTGCCAGCAGTTTATGGGGGTCCTCCTACAATGAGCAGTTCTTC. This sequence joins TRBV28 and TRBJ2-1, with D hard to call. With 0 bases removed from V and 0 bases from J, the gap between germline ends came to 6 bases. This CDR3 contains 15 residues. Germline V gene data show CDR1 as MDHEN and CDR2 as SYDVKM. The full variable domain, its missing parts supplied by reference TRBV28 and TRBJ2-1, is DVKVTQSSRYLVKRTGEKVFLECVQDMDHENMFWYRQDPGLGLRLIYFSYDVKMKEKGDIPEGYSVSREKKERFSLILESASTNQTSMYLCASSLWGSSYNEQFFGPGTRLTVL.

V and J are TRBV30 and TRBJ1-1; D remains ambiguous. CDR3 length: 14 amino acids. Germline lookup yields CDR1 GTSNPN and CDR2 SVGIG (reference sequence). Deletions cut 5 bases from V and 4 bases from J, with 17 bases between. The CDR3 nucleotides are TGTGCCTGGTTGGCTGCCTTGGGAGGCACTGAAGCTTTCTTT. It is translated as CAWLAALGGTEAFF.

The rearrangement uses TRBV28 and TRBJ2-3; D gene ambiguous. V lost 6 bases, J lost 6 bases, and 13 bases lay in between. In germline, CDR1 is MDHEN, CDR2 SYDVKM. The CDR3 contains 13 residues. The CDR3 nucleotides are TGTGCCAGCAGCTTCGGCTCCGGGGATACGCAGTATTTT. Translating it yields CASSFGSGDTQYF.

The CDR3: CASSLSGLAGEQFF. CDR3 in DNA: TGTGCCAGCAGCTTGAGTGGACTAGCGGGTGAGCAGTTCTTC. The chain links TRBV5-6 to TRBJ2-1; 11 nucleotides line up with TRBD2. The length of the CDR3 is 14 residues. The trim removed 1 base at V and 9 bases at J, leaving 3 bases unmatched. CDR1 is SGHDT, CDR2 YYEEEE, per germline.

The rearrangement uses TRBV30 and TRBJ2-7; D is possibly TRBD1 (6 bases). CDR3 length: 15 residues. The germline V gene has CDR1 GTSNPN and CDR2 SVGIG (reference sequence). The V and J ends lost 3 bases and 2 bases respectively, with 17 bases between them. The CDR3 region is CAWSQPRQAAYEQYF. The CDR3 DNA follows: TGTGCCTGGAGCCAGCCCAGACAGGCCGCCTACGAGCAGTACTTC.